Listed here are 30 T cell receptor beta chains from one sample, sequenced in a study of tumor and adjacent non-tumor tissue in lung cancer. This sample's RNA came from whole unsorted tissue. A modified ARM-PCR protocol with three rounds of nested PCR amplified TCRbeta. Each CDR3 protein gets one entry after TCRdb re-called the multiplex PCR reads with MiXCR. The data show under 150,000 distinct CDR3 sequences, roughly 67% seen once. The sample consisted of lung tumor tissue. The receptors come from a man aged 30 to 45 with non-small cell lung cancer.

This clonotype was seen at least ten times. The rearrangement links TRBV20-1 to TRBJ1-1, with 7 nucleotides matching TRBD1. The junction had 9 bases not matched to a gene; V was cut back by 6 bases and J by 5 bases. Germline CDR1 reads DFQATT; CDR2 reads SNEGSKA (reference sequence). This CDR3 has 13 amino acids. The CDR3 spells CSAYRGAGTEAFF. The CDR3 region has the DNA TGCAGTGCATACAGGGGTGCTGGAACTGAAGCTTTCTTT.

Only a few counts were recorded for this clonotype. This rearrangement joins TRBV7-9 to TRBJ1-3, with D hard to call. The CDR3 spans 12 residues. Trimming cost V 3 bases and J 8 bases, with 8 bases left between them. Germline V lookup: CDR1 SEHNR, CDR2 FQNEAQ (reference sequence). The CDR3 DNA is TGTGCCAGCAGCTTGAAGGGTTACACCATATATTTT. It codes for CASSLKGYTIYF.

About this clonotype itself: No conserved phenylalanine or tryptophan ends this CDR3, so it is likely a read error. The rearrangement links TRBV10-1 to TRBJ2-4; TRBD1 matches at 9 bases. Germline lookup yields CDR1 WNHNN and CDR2 SYGVQD (reference sequence). This CDR3 contains 15 residues. CDR3: CPSSTGQGTKNIQYS. CDR3 nucleotide sequence: TGCCCCAGCAGTACGGGACAGGGAACCAAAAACATTCAGTACTCC.

This clonotype was found a few times. The rearrangement uses TRBV14 and TRBJ2-6; D is possibly TRBD2 (6 bases). V was clipped by 4 bases and J by 15 bases, with 22 bases between them. The CDR3 is 15 amino acids. Germline loops: CDR1 SGHDN, CDR2 FVKESK. The CDR3 region is CASSPRDSGADALTF. For the CDR3, the DNA is TGTGCCAGCAGCCCAAGGGACTCTGGGGCCGACGCCCTGACTTTC.

This clonotype was picked up a small number of times. This sequence may be a read error, since a much larger clone differs from it by one base. This sequence joins TRBV7-9 and TRBJ1-6; D uncertain. Germline CDR1 SEHNR, CDR2 FQNEAQ (reference sequence). CDR3 length: 13 amino acids. In DNA form, the CDR3 reads TGTGCCAGCAGCCAAGGCGGGGATTCACTCCTCCACTTT. Its translation is CASSQGGDSLLHF.

Concerning this clonotype itself: In this CDR3 the conserved last residue, phenylalanine or tryptophan, is missing, so a read error is likely. The V call is TRBV20-1, the J call TRBJ2-3; 12 bases line up with TRBD2. CDR3 length equals 16 residues. CDR1 is DFQATT and CDR2 is SNEGSKA in the germline V gene (reference sequence). For the CDR3, the DNA is TGTAGTGCCAAGACTAGCGGGAGTATTTACACAGATACGCAGTATTCT. This sequence encodes CSAKTSGSIYTDTQYS.

With regard to this clonotype: This may be a read error, as it is one base from a much larger clone. The V gene is TRBV5-5, the J gene TRBJ2-1; D uncertain. Germline V gene lookup returns CDR1 SGHKS and CDR2 YYEKEE (reference sequence). The CDR3 length is 11 residues. CDR3 in amino acids: CASRSCNEQFF. CDR3 nucleotide sequence: TGTGCCAGCAGGTCCTGCAATGAGCAGTTCTTC.

With respect to this clonotype: A much bigger clone sits one base away, suggesting this may be a read error. This chain connects TRBV4-3 to TRBJ1-6; possible D gene TRBD1, 5 bases. Germline-derived CDR1 and CDR2 are LGHNA and YSLEER. The length of the CDR3 is 13 residues. Deletions cut 6 bases from V and 11 bases from J, with 14 bases between. CDR3 DNA sequence: TGCGCCAGCAGTCCAGGACTGGGGGCACCCCTCCACTTT. It encodes CASSPGLGAPLHF.

A word on this clonotype: The missing conserved phenylalanine or tryptophan at the end of this CDR3 makes a read error likely. The rearrangement joins TRBV4-1 to TRBJ2-7; D may match TRBD1 or TRBD2 (6 bases each). Trimming shortened V by 3 bases and J by 2 bases, and 26 bases separated the two germline ends. The CDR3 consists of 19 residues. Per the germline V gene, CDR1 is MGHRA and CDR2 is YSYEKL. This CDR3 is CASSQREDGGTLAAYEQYL. CDR3 in DNA: TGCGCCAGCAGCCAGAGGGAAGACGGCGGGACACTTGCAGCCTACGAGCAGTACCTC.

This clonotype has more than one count but fewer than ten. The J gene is TRBJ2-2, the V gene TRBV6-1, with TRBD1 as a possible D gene (7 bases). The CDR3 consists of 15 residues. Germline V gene lookup returns CDR1 MNHNS and CDR2 SASEGT. V lost 0 bases to trimming and J lost 6 bases, with 11 bases between them. This CDR3 is CASSEAGRGAGELFF. CDR3 sequence (DNA): TGTGCCAGCAGTGAAGCGGGCAGGGGGGCCGGGGAGCTGTTTTTT.

This clonotype was seen once. At one boundary the junction diverges from the germline segment, which might be a read error. The rearrangement joins TRBV10-3 to TRBJ1-2, with 9 positions matching TRBD1. The CDR3 sequence is 15 residues long. The germline V gene has CDR1 ENHRY and CDR2 SYGVKD. The CDR3 region has the DNA TGTGCCTTCAGTGACCCTGGACAGGGGCTCTATGGCTACACCTTT. Protein: CAFSDPGQGLYGYTF.

This clonotype was detected only a few times. Germline and junction disagree at one end, which may indicate a read error. The V gene is TRBV6-5, the J gene TRBJ1-6; no definite D call. In germline, CDR1 is MNHEY, CDR2 SVGAGI. CDR3 length: 15 residues. CDR3 sequence reads: CASSYSDGKNSPPHF. In nucleotides, the CDR3 is TGTGCCAGCAGTTACTCCGACGGAAAGAATTCACCCCCCCACTTT.

In regard to this clonotype: This CDR3 is missing its conserved last phenylalanine or tryptophan, likely due to a read error. The chain combines TRBV11-2 with TRBJ2-7, with D maybe TRBD2 (6 bases). Germline V CDR1 and CDR2: SGHAT, FQNNGV. The CDR3 has 12 residues. The CDR3 reads CASSLSRGEQYL. For the CDR3, the DNA is TGTGCCAGTAGCTTAAGCCGGGGGGAGCAGTACTTA.

The V call is TRBV6-6, the J call TRBJ1-2; D not certain. Germline V gives CDR1 MNHNY, CDR2 SVGAGI (reference sequence). This CDR3 is 10 amino acids long. Trimming removed 0 bases from V and 12 bases from J, with 5 bases in between. CDR3 in DNA: TGTGCCAGCAGTTACTCTCGGCACACCTTC. Its translation: CASSYSRHTF.

This chain links TRBV5-4 with TRBJ1-4; 8 bases fit TRBD1. The CDR3 totals 15 residues. The V segment lost 2 bases and the J segment 10 bases; nucleotides outside the gene matches: 10. The V gene's germline CDR1 is SGHNT and CDR2 YYREEE (reference sequence). CDR3 region: CASSLGGTGSGKLFF. CDR3 in DNA: TGTGCCAGCAGCTTAGGCGGGACAGGATCCGGAAAACTGTTTTTT.

On this clonotype itself: The junction departs from the called germline gene at one end, perhaps through a read error. The gene calls are TRBV29-1 and TRBJ1-1; D possibly corresponds to TRBD1 (5 bases). Germline values: CDR1 SQVTM, CDR2 ANQGSEA. The CDR3 is 15 residues long. The CDR3 nucleotides read TGCGGCGTTGTGTTTGGGTTAAGGGGATTTGATGAAGCTTTCTTT. As protein: CGVVFGLRGFDEAFF.

Turning to this clonotype: This may be a read error: a much more frequent sequence differs by one nucleotide. This CDR3 is CSTPGPGYEQYF. DNA of the CDR3: TGCAGTACGCCAGGGCCCGGCTACGAGCAGTACTTC. The rearrangement uses TRBV20-1 and TRBJ2-7; D is possibly TRBD1 (5 bases). The CDR3 extends over 12 amino acids. The germline V and J ends were trimmed by 8 bases and 3 bases, with 14 bases remaining between them. Germline values: CDR1 DFQATT, CDR2 SNEGSKA (reference sequence).

With respect to this clonotype: The junction and the germline gene differ at one end; a read error may be behind it. This chain uses TRBV11-2 with TRBJ2-1; D is unresolved. The CDR3 loop spans 16 amino acids. CDR1 is SGHAT and CDR2 is FQNNGV in the germline V gene. CDR3: CASSLGQTTGPNEQFF. CDR3 DNA: TGTGCCAGCAGCTTAGGGCAGACAACTGGGCCCAATGAACAGTTCTTC.

This clonotype occurred many times. CDR3 nucleotides: TGTGCCAGCAGTTCTCACACAGGAAACGAGCAGTACTTC. This sequence encodes CASSSHTGNEQYF. The V and J genes are TRBV12-3 or TRBV12-4 and TRBJ2-7, with D possibly TRBD1 on 5 matching bases. The CDR3 contains 13 residues. V was clipped by 4 bases and J by 5 bases, with 12 bases between them.

The J gene is TRBJ1-6, the V gene TRBV5-1, with 11 bases fitting TRBD1. The junction had 3 bases not matched to a gene; V was cut back by 4 bases and J by 9 bases. CDR3 length equals 14 residues. Germline CDR1 and CDR2: SGHRS and YFSETQ. In DNA form, the CDR3 reads TGCGCCAGCAGCAACGGGACAGGGGGTTCACCCCTCCACTTT. Its translation: CASSNGTGGSPLHF. The full variable domain, in which reference TRBV5-1 and TRBJ1-6 provide the parts outside the CDR3, is KAGVTQTPRYLIKTRGQQVTLSCSPISGHRSVSWYQQTPGQGLQFLFEYFSETQRNKGNFPGRFSGRQFSNSRSEMNVSTLELGDSALYLCASSNGTGGSPLHFGNGTRLTVT.

This clonotype was observed many times. CDR3 loop: CASRGAGNTIYF. The CDR3 DNA is TGTGCCAGCAGGGGAGCTGGAAACACCATATATTTT. The chain links TRBV6-1 to TRBJ1-3; no definite D call. CDR1 MNHNS and CDR2 SASEGT come from the germline V gene. Trimming removed 6 bases from V and 2 bases from J, with 5 bases in between. This CDR3 comprises 12 residues.

The sample holds many counts of this clonotype. V is TRBV28 and J is TRBJ2-1; D is possibly TRBD2 (6 bases). Germline assignment: CDR1 MDHEN and CDR2 SYDVKM. The CDR3 loop spans 13 amino acids. Trimming shortened V by 2 bases and J by 8 bases, and 10 bases separated the two germline ends. Written as DNA, the CDR3 is TGTGCCAGCAGTTTAGGAGGGAGTGATGAGCAGTTCTTC. It translates to CASSLGGSDEQFF.

This clonotype was seen more than once but under ten times. It may be a read error: a sequence one base away is much more abundant. The chain joins TRBV29-1 to TRBJ2-1; D is possibly TRBD2 (5 bases). The germline V gene encodes CDR1 SQVTM and CDR2 ANQGSEA. V shed 3 bases and J shed 10 bases, with 16 bases lying between them. The CDR3 consists of 13 residues. CDR3 amino acids: CSVDDWSGGEQFF. CDR3 nucleotides: TGCAGCGTTGACGATTGGAGCGGTGGGGAGCAGTTCTTC.

CDR3 sequence: CASNKGPEGDIQYF. The CDR3 coding sequence is TGTGCCAGTAATAAGGGGCCCGAAGGGGACATTCAGTACTTC. The V call is TRBV6-2 or TRBV6-3, the J call TRBJ2-4; tentative D call: TRBD1 (5 bases). Germline-derived CDR1 and CDR2 are MNHEY and SVGEGT. The V gene lost 9 bases and the J gene lost 8 bases, with 20 bases spanning the gap. This CDR3 spans 14 amino acids.

V and J are TRBV11-2 and TRBJ1-2; D unclear. This CDR3 comprises 14 residues. Between the trimmed V and J ends, which lost 6 bases and 2 bases, there was a span of 13 bases. The germline V gene has CDR1 SGHAT and CDR2 FQNNGV. The CDR3 loop reads CASSSSHANYGYTF. DNA for the CDR3: TGTGCCAGCAGTTCATCTCATGCGAACTATGGCTACACCTTC.

In the case of this clonotype: Relative to the germline gene, one junction end is altered; a read error may explain this. V gene TRBV5-1 combines with J gene TRBJ2-1; TRBD2 aligns across 8 bases. The CDR3 covers 15 residues. Looked up from germline, CDR1 is SGHRS and CDR2 is YFSETQ. The CDR3 sequence: CASSPGSGMRDELFF. CDR3 nucleotides: TGCGCCAGCAGCCCTGGTAGCGGGATGCGCGATGAGCTGTTCTTC.

Details on this clonotype: Given the absence of the conserved phenylalanine or tryptophan at the CDR3 end, a read error is likely. The chain carries TRBV11-1 and TRBJ2-2; D might be TRBD1 or TRBD2, each matching 5 bases. This CDR3 spans 12 amino acids. From germline, CDR1 is SGHAT and CDR2 FQDESV (reference sequence). With 4 bases removed from V and 8 bases from J, the gap between germline ends came to 8 bases. The CDR3 sequence is CASSSGQGELFL. The CDR3 DNA is TGTGCCAGCAGCTCGGGGCAAGGGGAGCTGTTTCTT.

In regard to this clonotype: A much larger clone differs from this one at a single base, so this may be a read error. The chain links TRBV11-3 to TRBJ2-2; TRBD2 might be the D (6 bases). This CDR3 is built from 14 residues. CDR1 and CDR2 from the germline V gene are SGHNT and YENEEA. CDR3 amino acids: CANSLGLDTGELLF. CDR3 sequence (DNA): TGTGCCAACAGCTTGGGACTGGACACCGGGGAGCTGCTTTTT.

With regard to this clonotype: A much larger clone is a single base away; this may be a read error. The chain couples TRBV20-1 to TRBJ2-4; no clear D gene. Per the germline V gene, CDR1 is DFQATT and CDR2 is SNEGSKA (reference sequence). The CDR3 covers 12 residues. The CDR3 nucleotides read TGCAGTGCTAGAGTGGCGGAAAACACTCAGTACTTC. Its protein is CSARVAENTQYF.

Note on this clonotype: An end of the junction differs from the germline gene, which may be a read error. The chain joins TRBV11-2 to TRBJ1-3; D uncertain. The CDR3 is made up of 11 amino acids. In germline, CDR1 is SGHAT, CDR2 FQNNGV. The DNA for the CDR3 is TGTGCCAGCAGCCTTAATCACACCATATTTTTT. Protein product: CASSLNHTIFF.